These T cell receptor beta chains were read from a single sample in a study of STAT3 mutations in large granular lymphocyte leukemia. Method: immunoSEQ multiplex PCR; TCRdb's copy keeps in-frame clones and lacks some. The sample shows about 9,400 clones, 85% to 90% of them seen only once. The sample taken for sequencing was peripheral blood mononuclear cells. The receptors originated from a man aged 80 or over with T-cell large granular lymphocyte leukemia. Some clones in this sample may be carry-over from other donors' samples. Each CDR3 is given without its conserved first and last residue. The order of the fields is V gene, J gene, CDR3 protein.

>TRBV7-9|TRBJ2-7
ASSLGTAEQY
>TRBV7-9|TRBJ2-7
ASSLQAVGGEQY
>TRBV4-2|TRBJ2-1
ASSQTPGLSEQF
>TRBV4-2|TRBJ1-5
ASSQAGTAQPQH
>TRBV9|TRBJ2-3
ASSVEWSDTQY
>TRBV25-1|TRBJ2-7
ASRRTGPYEQY
>TRBV19|TRBJ2-5
ASGGAQQETQY
>TRBV5-8|TRBJ1-5
ASSGGTQGQPQH
>TRBV28|TRBJ1-5
ASSAGGDGQPQH
>TRBV15|TRBJ2-7
ATSRVLGTALSYEQY
>TRBV19|TRBJ1-5
ASSIDGRDRANQPQH